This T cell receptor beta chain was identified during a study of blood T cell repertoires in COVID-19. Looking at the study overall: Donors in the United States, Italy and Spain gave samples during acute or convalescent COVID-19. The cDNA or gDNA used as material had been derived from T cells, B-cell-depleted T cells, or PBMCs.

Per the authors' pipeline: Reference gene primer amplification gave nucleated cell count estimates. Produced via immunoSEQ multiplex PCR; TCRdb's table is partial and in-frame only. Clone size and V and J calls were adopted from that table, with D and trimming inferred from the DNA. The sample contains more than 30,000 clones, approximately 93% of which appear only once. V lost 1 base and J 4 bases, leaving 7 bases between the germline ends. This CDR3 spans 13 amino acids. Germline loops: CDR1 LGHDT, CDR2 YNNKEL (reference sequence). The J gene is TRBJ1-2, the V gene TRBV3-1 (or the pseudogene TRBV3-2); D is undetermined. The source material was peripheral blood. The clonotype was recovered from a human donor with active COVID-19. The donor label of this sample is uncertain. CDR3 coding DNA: TGTGCCAGCAGCCAAGGTTCCAGCTATGGCTACACCTTC. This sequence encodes CASSQGSSYGYTF.